This T cell receptor (beta chain) appears in the sequencing data of a study of cytomegalovirus exposure and HLA in healthy donors. CDR1 SQVTM and CDR2 ANQGSEA come from the germline V gene. V lost 7 bases, J lost 1 base, and 3 bases stayed unmatched. The length of the CDR3 is 12 residues. The primer mix had 60 Vbeta and 13 Jbeta primers. Here immunoSEQ multiplex PCR was the method, and the copy in TCRdb shows in-frame clones only, minus some. This table holds tens of thousands of clones. About this clone: Its cognate antigen is unknown.

Study-wide results and caveats: Altogether, 160 or so TCR beta chains were recorded as cytomegalovirus-associated.

The V gene is TRBV29-1, the J gene TRBJ1-1, with 7 bases that match TRBD1. Specimen: PBMCs. This sequence originates from a female donor in good health and CMV-seronegative. CDR3 nucleotide sequence: TGCAGCGCCTCAGGGGGGAACACTGAAGCTTTCTTT. Its translation: CSASGGNTEAFF.